Listed below are T cell receptor beta chains from one sample, sequenced in a study of T cell responses to AZD1222 COVID-19 vaccine. This table comes from immunoSEQ multiplex PCR, and its TCRdb copy is limited to in-frame clones, with some not included. The repertoire includes 110,000 or so clones, 70% to 90% of them detected once, and about 2.5% sits in the top ten. Sequencing used peripheral blood, obtained on day 0 of AZD1222 vaccination. The receptors stem from an adult in good health. The CDR3 runs from the conserved cysteine through the conserved F or W. D genes are given only for firm matches. Expanded clones get a size class; other rows say once, few or many, or leave the size out.

TRBD1,TRBJ1-1,TRBV7-9,once,CASSTGQGTEAFF,TGTGCCAGCAGCACGGGACAGGGAACTGAAGCTTTCTTT
TRBD1,TRBJ1-1,TRBV28,.,CASKKGRGIDTEAFF,TGTGCCAGCAAAAAGGGCAGGGGGATTGACACTGAAGCTTTCTTT
TRBD1,TRBJ2-3,TRBV7-9,once,CASTRTGLLDTQYF,TGTGCCAGCACCCGGACAGGGTTACTAGATACGCAGTATTTT
TRBD1,TRBJ2-5,TRBV3-1/TRBV3-2,.,CASSPRTGVETQYF,TGTGCCAGCAGCCCTCGGACAGGTGTGGAGACCCAGTACTTC
TRBD2,TRBJ2-7,TRBV28,once,CASSFRSISGSSYEQYF,TGTGCCAGCAGTTTTCGCTCGATCAGCGGGAGCTCCTACGAGCAGTACTTC
.,TRBJ1-2,TRBV14,.,CASSQDRVYGYTF,TGTGCCAGCAGCCAAGACAGGGTCTATGGCTACACCTTC
TRBD1,TRBJ2-7,TRBV27,.,CASGDRASYEQYF,TGTGCCAGCGGTGACAGGGCCTCCTACGAGCAGTACTTC
TRBD1,TRBJ1-6,TRBV5-1,.,CASSSGQGRVSPLHF,TGCGCCAGCAGCTCGGGACAGGGGCGAGTCTCACCCCTCCACTTT
.,TRBJ2-1,TRBV11-2,.,CASSLMTGYNEQFF,TGTGCCAGCAGCTTAATGACGGGCTACAATGAGCAGTTCTTC
.,TRBJ2-7,TRBV9,.,CASSGLSGSYEQYF,TGTGCCAGCAGCGGGCTTAGCGGCTCCTACGAGCAGTACTTC
TRBD1,TRBJ1-2,TRBV6-2/TRBV6-3,.,CASSRTGSSGYTF,TGTGCCAGCAGTCGGACAGGCTCTAGCGGCTACACCTTC